Sequencing of this T cell receptor beta chain was carried out in a study of chemoradiotherapy in HPV16-positive cancers. Whole-study context: A couple of HPV16-positive patients' cells yielded candidate HPV-specific clones and common motifs. Regarding the study as a whole: During treatment, candidate HPV-specific clones and E7-related motifs expanded in tumor. In HPV16-positive patients, HPV-responsive T-cell expansion tracked better recurrence-free survival. Only a couple of HPV16-positive patients supplied the functional HPV-specificity definition.

V was clipped by 2 bases and J by 9 bases, with 14 bases between them. Germline V gives CDR1 LGHNT, CDR2 FRNRAP. The CDR3 consists of 13 residues. Data came from immunoSEQ multiplex PCR; TCRdb stores just in-frame clones and leaves some out. The profile shows thousands of clones, 85% to 90% of them singletons. Points on this clone: Its target is not known.

The chain employs TRBV12-5 and TRBJ2-7; TRBD1 is a possible D gene (5 bases). The receptor comes from a human donor with HPV-associated anogenital cancer. The sample was gathered from a patient who underwent chemoradiotherapy. CDR3 DNA: TGTGCTAGTGGTTTGATGGGGCGAGAGTGGCAGTACTTC. Amino acid sequence: CASGLMGREWQYF.